Below are 28 T cell receptor beta chains sequenced from a single sample in a study of T cells after yellow fever vaccination. MiXCR, run by TCRdb on the 5' RACE reads, gives a single entry per CDR3 protein. The sample includes about 160,000 distinct CDR3 sequences, around 7% of them seen just once. This specimen was CD4+ T cells sorted from PBMCs, taken 5 days after the first yellow fever vaccination. The receptors were gathered from a man aged 18 to 30 who received the YFV17D yellow fever vaccine.

This clonotype appeared a few times. The V and J genes are TRBV10-3 and TRBJ2-7, with 7 nucleotides matching TRBD2. J lost 1 base, V lost 6 bases, and 3 bases had no gene match. Germline V gene lookup returns CDR1 ENHRY and CDR2 SYGVKD. This CDR3 region has 13 residues. As DNA, the CDR3 is TGTGCCATCAGCTCGGGGGGATCCTACGAGCAGTACTTC. Its protein product is CAISSGGSYEQYF.

This clonotype was counted only a few times. This rearrangement joins TRBV2 to TRBJ1-4; D is ambiguous. Germline loops: CDR1 SNHLY, CDR2 FYNNEI. The CDR3 is 12 residues long. Deletions cut 5 bases from V and 7 bases from J, with 8 bases between. The CDR3 region has the DNA TGTGCCAGCAGTCTTAGCCGTGAAAAACTGTTTTTT. Amino acids: CASSLSREKLFF.

The CDR3, as DNA: TGTGCCAGCAGCCCGGGTGGGTTCACAGATACGCAGTATTTT. Translating it yields CASSPGGFTDTQYF. The V call is TRBV5-4, the J call TRBJ2-3, with no clear D. V was pared by 4 bases and J by 2 bases, with 11 bases between. The length of the CDR3 is 14 residues. CDR1 and CDR2 from the germline V gene are SGHNT and YYREEE (reference sequence).

This clonotype appeared many times. J is TRBJ2-3 and V is TRBV12-3 or TRBV12-4; 8 bases agree with TRBD1. V lost 6 bases and J lost 8; bases outside the gene matches: 13. CDR3 length: 15 amino acids. CDR3 in amino acids: CASSNRGQAFGTQYF. The DNA for the CDR3 is TGTGCCAGCAGCAACCGGGGACAGGCCTTTGGTACGCAGTATTTT.

The chain has TRBV15 and TRBJ1-3, with D unresolved. This CDR3 has 15 amino acids. V was shortened by 5 bases and J by 8 bases, with 19 bases between the two germline ends. CDR1 and CDR2 from the germline V gene are LNHNV and YYDKDF (reference sequence). This CDR3 reads CATSPRALAEHTIYF. The DNA of the CDR3 is TGTGCCACCAGCCCTCGGGCCCTCGCGGAACACACCATATATTTT.

This clonotype was counted only a few times. This sequence joins TRBV24-1 and TRBJ2-7; D gene unclear. V was pared by 0 bases and J by 4 bases, with 9 bases between. The length of the CDR3 is 14 residues. CDR1 and CDR2 (germline): KGHDR, SFDVKD. As DNA, the CDR3 is TGTGCCACCAGTGATTTGGGCCCCCTATACGAGCAGTACGTC. It is translated as CATSDLGPLYEQYV.

The sample holds many counts of this clonotype. The chain's CDR3 is CASSLRGVGGVGYNEQFF. For the CDR3, the DNA is TGCGCCAGCAGCTTGCGGGGAGTAGGAGGGGTGGGATACAATGAGCAGTTCTTC. The rearrangement links TRBV5-1 to TRBJ2-1; a possible D gene is TRBD2 (6 bases). CDR3 length: 18 amino acids. Trimming took off 1 base at V and 4 bases at J, with 21 bases between the two ends. CDR1 and CDR2 from the germline V gene are SGHRS and YFSETQ.

There are many counts of this clonotype. The DNA for the CDR3 is TGTGCCAGCAGCTTAGGGGTACAGAACACTGAAGCTTTCTTT. It specifies CASSLGVQNTEAFF. The chain carries TRBV7-9 and TRBJ1-1; D not certain. Germline CDR1 SEHNR, CDR2 FQNEAQ (reference sequence). This CDR3 region has 14 residues. V was shortened by 1 base and J by 1 base, with 7 bases between the two germline ends.

This clonotype was found many times. The V and J genes are TRBV7-2 and TRBJ2-3, with D possibly being TRBD2 (6 bases). The CDR3 has 15 residues. The germline V gene encodes CDR1 SGHTA and CDR2 FQGNSA. Trimming took off 3 bases at V and 3 bases at J, with 13 bases between the two ends. CDR3 loop: CASSLSWGRTDTQYF. The CDR3 bases are TGTGCCAGCAGCTTGTCTTGGGGGAGGACAGATACGCAGTATTTT.

This clonotype came up a few times. The chain employs TRBV4-1 and TRBJ2-1, with TRBD2 matching 8 bases. V lost 1 base, J lost 1 base, and 6 bases stayed unmatched. Germline V gene data show CDR1 as MGHRA and CDR2 as YSYEKL. The CDR3 is 17 residues long. CDR3 nucleotide sequence: TGCGCCAGCAGCCAAGTCGGGCGGGGGGTTTCCTACAATGAGCAGTTCTTC. This codes for CASSQVGRGVSYNEQFF.

The chain couples TRBV20-1 to TRBJ2-3; 7 nucleotides line up with TRBD2. CDR3 length equals 14 residues. V lost 2 bases to trimming and J lost 2 bases; unmatched junction nucleotides: 4. Looked up from germline, CDR1 is DFQATT and CDR2 is SNEGSKA (reference sequence). The CDR3 DNA sequence: TGCAGTGCTAGACTAGCGGATCTCACAGATACGCAGTATTTT. It yields the protein CSARLADLTDTQYF.

There are many counts of this clonotype. The chain carries TRBV3-1 and TRBJ2-3; tentative D call: TRBD1 (5 bases). The CDR3 length is 13 residues. The germline gives CDR1 LGHDT, CDR2 YNNKEL (reference sequence). Trimming took off 4 bases at V and 6 bases at J, with 11 bases between the two ends. The CDR3, as DNA: TGTGCCAGCAGCCGCTTAGGGGTCGATACGCAGTATTTT. Protein: CASSRLGVDTQYF.

This clonotype has at least ten counts. The gene calls are TRBV5-4 and TRBJ1-2; 7 bases align to TRBD1. Unmatched junction bases numbered 4, after V lost 3 bases and J lost 5 bases. The CDR3 is 13 amino acids. Germline lookup yields CDR1 SGHNT and CDR2 YYREEE (reference sequence). CDR3 sequence (DNA): TGTGCCAGCAGCTATACAGGGGAGTATGGCTACACCTTC. It translates to CASSYTGEYGYTF.

For the CDR3, the DNA is TGTGCCAGCAGCCAAGATCGCACGGTACAAGAGACCCAGTACTTC. This codes for CASSQDRTVQETQYF. The chain carries TRBV4-2 and TRBJ2-5; D not certain. The V end lost 0 bases, the J end lost 2 bases, and 10 bases lay between the germline ends. This CDR3 contains 15 residues. CDR1 and CDR2 (germline): LGHNA, YNFKEQ.

This clonotype was counted ten times or more. The CDR3 protein is CASSLGGENQPQHF. DNA of the CDR3: TGCGCCAGCAGCTTAGGTGGGGAGAATCAGCCCCAGCATTTT. The chain has TRBV5-1 and TRBJ1-5; D is ambiguous. There are 14 residues in the CDR3. V was shortened by 2 bases and J by 4 bases, with 10 bases between the two germline ends. Germline lookup yields CDR1 SGHRS and CDR2 YFSETQ.

This clonotype was counted only a few times. V gene TRBV5-1 combines with J gene TRBJ1-6, with D tentatively TRBD1 (6 bases). Germline V CDR1 and CDR2: SGHRS, YFSETQ. Trimming took off 3 bases at V and 5 bases at J, with 12 bases between the two ends. The CDR3 runs 15 residues. CDR3 DNA sequence: TGCGCCAGCAGCTCACAGGGTCCGGATAATTCACCCCTCCACTTT. The encoded protein is CASSSQGPDNSPLHF.

The rearrangement links TRBV5-1 to TRBJ2-5, with D hard to call. The germline gives CDR1 SGHRS, CDR2 YFSETQ. V lost 1 base, J lost 3 bases, and 7 bases lay in between. The CDR3 runs 13 residues. The CDR3 bases are TGCGCCAGCAGCTTGTGGGTGAAAGAGACCCAGTACTTC. Translated, it gives CASSLWVKETQYF.

This clonotype showed up many times. The chain links TRBV10-3 to TRBJ2-4; D gene ambiguous. CDR1 and CDR2 from the germline V gene are ENHRY and SYGVKD. The CDR3 loop spans 14 amino acids. V shed 3 bases and J shed 7 bases, with 13 bases lying between them. CDR3 nucleotide sequence: TGTGCCATCAGTGAAAAGGGTCTCGGGAACATTCAGTACTTC. Protein: CAISEKGLGNIQYF.

Only a few counts were recorded for this clonotype. The chain joins TRBV10-3 to TRBJ2-5, with 7 nucleotides matching TRBD2. This CDR3 spans 13 amino acids. J lost 4 bases, V lost 1 base, and 0 bases had no gene match. The germline gives CDR1 ENHRY, CDR2 SYGVKD. This CDR3 is CAISELAGETQYF. The CDR3 nucleotides read TGTGCCATCAGTGAGTTAGCGGGAGAGACCCAGTACTTC.

This clonotype has a count of ten or more. This sequence joins TRBV7-2 and TRBJ2-2; no clear D. Germline CDR1 and CDR2: SGHTA and FQGNSA. The CDR3 is 12 residues long. The V gene lost 3 bases and the J gene lost 3 bases, with 2 bases spanning the gap. CDR3 bases: TGTGCCAGCAGCTTTTACACCGGGGAGCTGTTTTTT. Protein sequence: CASSFYTGELFF.

Notes on this clonotype: The junction departs from germline at one end; a sequencing error may be responsible. This rearrangement joins TRBV3-1 to TRBJ1-1; possibly TRBD1 for D (5 bases). The CDR3 runs 16 residues. The V gene's germline CDR1 is LGHDT and CDR2 YNNKEL (reference sequence). The CDR3: CSSSQHSTTVNTEAFF. CDR3 nucleotides: TGTTCCAGCAGCCAACATTCGACGACAGTTAACACTGAAGCTTTCTTT.

This clonotype turned up a few times. This sequence joins TRBV20-1 and TRBJ1-6; D is ambiguous. The CDR3 extends over 15 amino acids. Germline CDR1 DFQATT, CDR2 SNEGSKA (reference sequence). V was cut by 2 bases and J by 0 bases, with 8 bases left in between. The CDR3 protein is CSARNTPSYNSPLHF. The DNA for the CDR3 is TGCAGTGCTAGAAACACTCCCTCCTATAATTCACCCCTCCACTTT.

V and J are TRBV10-3 and TRBJ2-6, with D unclear. Germline loops: CDR1 ENHRY, CDR2 SYGVKD. The ends were cut back, 4 bases at V and 0 bases at J, with 4 bases in the middle. The CDR3 contains 14 residues. The CDR3 nucleotides read TGTGCCATCAGTGGTAGCTCTGGGGCCAACGTCCTGACTTTC. It is translated as CAISGSSGANVLTF.

This chain uses TRBV18 with TRBJ1-1, with TRBD1 as a possible D gene (6 bases). The CDR3 is 14 amino acids. The germline V gene encodes CDR1 KGHSH and CDR2 LQKENI. Trimming left V 3 bases short and J 0 bases short, with 8 bases between. CDR3 in DNA: TGTGCCAGCTCACCGAGGGACATGAACACTGAAGCTTTCTTT. Amino acid sequence: CASSPRDMNTEAFF.

The chain joins TRBV7-3 to TRBJ2-2; D not resolved. Trimming took 5 bases from V and 5 from J, leaving 6 bases between them. The CDR3 extends over 12 amino acids. Germline V gene lookup returns CDR1 SGHTA and CDR2 FQGTGA. The CDR3 DNA reads as TGTGCCAGCAGCACAAGGACCGGGGAGCTGTTTTTT. This codes for CASSTRTGELFF. The full variable domain, completed using reference TRBV7-3 and TRBJ2-2, is GAGVSQTPSNKVTEKGKYVELRCDPISGHTALYWYRQSLGQGPEFLIYFQGTGAADDSGLPNDRFFAVRPEGSVSTLKIQRTERGDSAVYLCASSTRTGELFFGEGSRLTVL.

This clonotype was seen a handful of times. The rearrangement uses TRBV6-2 or TRBV6-3 and TRBJ2-1; no clear D gene. V gave up 0 bases and J gave up 13 bases, with 10 bases separating them. CDR1 and CDR2 from the germline V gene are MNHEY and SVGEGT. There are 12 residues in the CDR3. CDR3 in DNA: TGTGCCAGCAGTTACTCGGCAGTCAACCAGTTCTTC. Its translation: CASSYSAVNQFF.

The table lists this clonotype with many counts. V gene TRBV5-1 combines with J gene TRBJ2-2; possibly TRBD1 for D (5 bases). The V end was cut by 5 bases, the J end by 3 bases, with 11 bases between. CDR3 length: 14 amino acids. CDR1 is SGHRS and CDR2 is YFSETQ in the germline V gene. The CDR3 spells CASRPDSYTGELFF. CDR3 DNA: TGCGCCAGCAGGCCCGACAGTTACACCGGGGAGCTGTTTTTT.

The chain couples TRBV5-6 to TRBJ2-5, with D tentatively TRBD2 (5 bases). The CDR3 has 15 residues. The germline V and J ends were trimmed by 5 bases and 1 base, with 15 bases remaining between them. The V gene's germline CDR1 is SGHDT and CDR2 YYEEEE. The CDR3: CASSMAVGLQETQYF. The DNA of the CDR3 is TGTGCCAGCAGTATGGCGGTTGGACTCCAAGAGACCCAGTACTTC.